This T cell receptor beta chain comes out of a study of CD8+ T cells in alopecia areata. About the study: Treated patients received oral tofacitinib, 5 to 10 mg twice daily.

Whole-study findings and limits: Resident alphabeta T-cell populations of normal skin are likewise subject to sequencing in scalp samples.

This clone was seen a handful of times. What it recognizes is unknown. The sample holds other DNA sequences that translate to the same CDR3. The CDR3 has 11 residues. The ends were cut back, 3 bases at V and 5 bases at J, with 7 bases in the middle. Germline loops: CDR1 GTSNPN, CDR2 SVGIG (reference sequence). Regarding treatment: oral pan-JAK inhibitor, 5-10 mg twice daily. Reverse transcription of extracted RNA yielded cDNA, which provided the sequencing template. The assay was immunoSEQ multiplex PCR, and TCRdb's table has in-frame clones only and misses some. Of 150,000 or so clones listed, 50% to 65% are singletons.

The sample was CD8+ T cells sorted from blood, taken at week 4, from a patient treated with tofacitinib. J is TRBJ1-1 and V is TRBV30; a weak D match, TRBD1 (5 bases). This receptor was taken from a human donor with alopecia areata. The CDR3 reads CAWSWGTEAFF. CDR3 coding DNA: TGTGCCTGGAGCTGGGGGACTGAAGCTTTCTTT.